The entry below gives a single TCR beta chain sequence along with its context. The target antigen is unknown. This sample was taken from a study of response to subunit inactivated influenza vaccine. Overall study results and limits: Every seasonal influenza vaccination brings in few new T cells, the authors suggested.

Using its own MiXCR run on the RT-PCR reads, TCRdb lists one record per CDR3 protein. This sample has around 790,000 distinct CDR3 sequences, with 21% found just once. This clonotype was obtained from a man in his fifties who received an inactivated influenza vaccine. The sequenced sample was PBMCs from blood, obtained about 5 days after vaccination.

The CDR3 DNA follows: TGCAGCGCGCGGGAGGATGAGCAGTTCTTC. This translates into CSAREDEQFF. The rearrangement joins TRBV29-1 to TRBJ2-1; 8 nucleotides align to TRBD2. CDR1 SQVTM and CDR2 ANQGSEA come from the germline V gene. After removal of 7 bases from V and 8 bases from J, the junction contained 1 base not matched to a gene. CDR3 length: 10 residues.